Sequencing of this TCR beta chain was carried out in a study of blood T cell repertoires in COVID-19. Study information: Acute and convalescent COVID-19 samples came from the United States, Italy and Spain. T cells, B-cell-depleted T cells, or PBMCs supplied cDNA or gDNA.

As originally analysed: Nucleated cell counts were estimated from reference gene primer amplification. Repertoires were generated with immunoSEQ multiplex PCR, while TCRdb's copy carries only in-frame clones and drops some. From that table come the V and J calls and clone size; the DNA was used to work out D and trimming. The data hold some 65,000 clones, with about 82% observed a single time. CDR1 is LGHNA, CDR2 YSLEER, per germline. The CDR3 runs to 14 residues. The J segment lost 2 bases and the V segment lost 0 bases, leaving 1 base of the junction unmatched. This clone was counted a few times. The sample was peripheral blood. This clonotype originated in a human donor in a cohort sampled during active COVID-19. The chain couples TRBV4-3 to TRBJ2-7, with 7 bases fitting TRBD1. The CDR3 loop reads CASSQEGQPYEQYF. Written as DNA, the CDR3 is TGCGCCAGCAGCCAAGAGGGACAGCCCTACGAGCAGTACTTC.